Listed here are 5 T cell receptor beta chains from one sample, sequenced in a study of shared clonotypes between healthy human individuals. Assay: immunoSEQ multiplex PCR; the TCRdb copy retains only in-frame clones and omits some. The profile shows about 1.1 million clones, more than 75% of them singletons. The sample comprised memory CD4+ T cells from PBMCs. Described subset: CD45RA-negative fraction. The receptors derive from a man aged 18 to 30 in good health. Some clones in this sample may be carry-over from other donors' samples.

The chain combines TRBV30 with TRBJ1-4, with TRBD1 as a possible D gene (5 bases). The V gene lost 2 bases and the J gene lost 2 bases, with 9 bases spanning the gap. There are 14 residues in the CDR3. Germline V lookup: CDR1 GTSNPN, CDR2 SVGIG (reference sequence). CDR3 amino acids: CAWSPGRTNEKLFF. The DNA for the CDR3 is TGTGCCTGGAGTCCGGGACGGACTAATGAAAAACTGTTTTTT.

This clone was observed a few times. The J gene is TRBJ1-5, the V gene TRBV11-2; D perhaps matches TRBD1 (5 bases). The germline V gene encodes CDR1 SGHAT and CDR2 FQNNGV. The CDR3 has 17 residues. The V end was cut by 1 base, the J end by 0 bases, with 13 bases between. CDR3 sequence (DNA): TGTGCCAGCAGCTTAGCGGGTTGGGGGGATAGCAATCAGCCCCAGCATTTT. Protein sequence: CASSLAGWGDSNQPQHF. The full variable domain, rest sourced from reference TRBV11-2 and TRBJ1-5, is EAGVAQSPRYKIIEKRQSVAFWCNPISGHATLYWYQQILGQGPKLLIQFQNNGVVDDSQLPKDRFSAERLKGVDSTLKIQPAKLEDSAVYLCASSLAGWGDSNQPQHFGDGTRLSIL.

This clone was recorded a few times. J is TRBJ2-7 and V is TRBV7-3; 11 nucleotides match TRBD2. Germline V gene sequence: CDR1 SGHTA, CDR2 FQGTGA. CDR3 size: 16 residues. V dropped 1 base and J dropped 2; count of bases not matched to a gene: 4. DNA for the CDR3: TGTGCCAGCAGCTTAAGCGGGACTAGCGGAACCTACGAGCAGTACTTC. Its translation: CASSLSGTSGTYEQYF.

The V call is TRBV6-1, the J call TRBJ1-2; D ambiguous. CDR3 length: 13 residues. V was pared by 5 bases and J by 4 bases, with 11 bases between. Germline V gene sequence: CDR1 MNHNS, CDR2 SASEGT. The CDR3 sequence: CASSPTQSYGYTF. The CDR3 nucleotides are TGTGCCAGCAGTCCGACACAGAGCTATGGCTACACCTTC.

The rearrangement links TRBV5-1 to TRBJ2-5; 8 nucleotides line up with TRBD1. Trimming cost V 0 bases and J 2 bases; bases outside gene matches: 3. This CDR3 has 15 amino acids. Germline V gene lookup returns CDR1 SGHRS and CDR2 YFSETQ. The CDR3 region is CASSLARGQQETQYF. CDR3 nucleotide sequence: TGCGCCAGCAGCTTGGCCAGGGGGCAACAAGAGACCCAGTACTTC.